The subject of this entry is one TCR beta chain. Its binding antigen is unknown. There are no base qualities to consult, and no much larger clone falls within one base. PBMCs were isolated by Ficoll-Paque density gradient centrifugation. TCRdb lists the instrument as Illumina NovaSeq 6000. TCRalpha and TCRbeta cDNA libraries were built by 5'RACE with constant-segment primers, adding sample barcodes and unique molecular identifiers. Trizol reagent was used to extract RNA from every sample. Amplification of the libraries took two PCR steps, and the second step added a second sample barcode plus Illumina TruSeq adapters. The libraries were sequenced on an Illumina NovaSeq using 2 x 150 bp paired-end reads. Turning to the authors' computational methods: The reads were demultiplexed and collapsed into UMI-guided consensus sequences using migec v1.2.7. Using mixcr v2.1.11, UMI consensuses were aligned to TRA and TRB V and J templates and then assembled into clonotypes. Expanded or contracted clonotypes were those called significant by both edgeR and NoisET, with noise models trained on biological replicates. For edgeR calls, a false discovery rate-adjusted p below 0.01 and a log2 fold-change threshold of 1 were applied. As an exploratory analysis of dynamics, max-normalized trajectories of the 1000 most abundant clonotypes were examined by PCA with hierarchical clustering. Separately sequenced CD4+ and CD8+ repertoires were used to assign a CD4 or CD8 phenotype to each responding clone. TCRdb handled the public reads itself, with Q25 trimming in fastp and clone calling in MiXCR, and kept productive beta chains. Rows merge per CDR3 protein into single entries with the most common DNA and genes. TCRdb, not the original authors, processed these V and J calls. The table for this sample lists some 120,000 distinct CDR3 sequences; 16% of them were counted only once. The top ten clonotypes cover approximately 14% of the sample.

These data originate in a study of T-cell memory formation after mild COVID-19 (dated by TCRdb to the early 2020s). Some background on the complete study: TCR sequence clusters from the two donors were found to be largely donor specific. Longitudinal TCRalpha and TCRbeta repertoire sequencing tracked T-cell clones expanding and contracting after mild COVID-19 in a couple of donors. Two young, previously healthy adult volunteers, one female and one male, were included in the cohort.

The paper's findings and limits, for the study overall: Some responding clones were found in pre-infection memory, which suggests that pre-existing cross-reactive memory T cells took part in the SARS-CoV-2 response. The study included only a couple of mild cases, and larger cohorts that include severe cases with pre-infection samples were judged to be necessary. Contracting CD4+ clones appeared mostly in the CM and EM memory subsets, whereas CD8+ clones were enriched in EMRA. Clones contracting from day 15 to 85 had balanced CD4/CD8 phenotypes, while a second wave expanding from day 15 to 37 was biased towards CD4+. SARS-CoV-2 specificity was not confirmed for the second-wave clones peaking on day 37.

The germline V gene encodes CDR1 GTSNPN and CDR2 SVGIG (reference sequence). The cysteine opens and the phenylalanine closes a CDR3 of 11 amino acids. The retained sequence is limited to the CDR3, 33 bases, with the frame set at the first base. At the junction V is shortened by 0 bases and J by 4 bases, with 3 bases in between. Sequencing used PBMCs or a T cell subset sorted from them (not recorded which). The TCR sequence derives from an adult woman who had mild COVID-19 (a few samples of this study predate the infection). The sample titles of this study are shuffled in the database, so cell type and time point are left out; the donor was told from shared clones. Recombination linked TRBV30 to TRBJ1-2; no D segment can be confidently identified. The sequence in DNA is TGTGCCTGGAGTGTGGCCTATGGCTACACCTTC. This translates into CAWSVAYGYTF.